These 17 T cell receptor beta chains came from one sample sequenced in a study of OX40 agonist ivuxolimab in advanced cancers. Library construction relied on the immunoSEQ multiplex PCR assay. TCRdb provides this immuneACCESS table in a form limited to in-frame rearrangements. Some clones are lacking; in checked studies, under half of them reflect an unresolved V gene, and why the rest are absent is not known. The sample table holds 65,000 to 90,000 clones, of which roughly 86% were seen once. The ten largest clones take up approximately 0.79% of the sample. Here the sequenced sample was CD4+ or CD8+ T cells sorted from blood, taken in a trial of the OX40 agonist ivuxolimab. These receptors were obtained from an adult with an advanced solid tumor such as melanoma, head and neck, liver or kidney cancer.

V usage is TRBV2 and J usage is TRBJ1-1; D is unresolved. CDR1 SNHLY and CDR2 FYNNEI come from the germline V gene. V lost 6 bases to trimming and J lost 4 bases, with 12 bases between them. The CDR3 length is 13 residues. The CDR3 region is CASRGGAPTEAFF. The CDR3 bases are TGTGCCAGCAGGGGCGGAGCCCCCACTGAAGCTTTCTTT.

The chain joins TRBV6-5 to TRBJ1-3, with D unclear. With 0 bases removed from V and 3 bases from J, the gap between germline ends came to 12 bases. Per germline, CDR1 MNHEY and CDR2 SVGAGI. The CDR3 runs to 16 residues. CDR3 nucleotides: TGTGCCAGCAGTTACTCAGGACCGAGGGTTGGAAACACCATATATTTT. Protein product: CASSYSGPRVGNTIYF.

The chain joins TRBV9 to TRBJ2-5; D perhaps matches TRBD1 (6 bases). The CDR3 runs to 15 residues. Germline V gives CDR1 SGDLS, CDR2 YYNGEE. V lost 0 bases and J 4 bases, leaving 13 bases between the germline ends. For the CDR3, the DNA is TGTGCCAGCAGCGTAGCCCAGGGGTTGGGAGAGACCCAGTACTTC. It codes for CASSVAQGLGETQYF.

The CDR3 loop is CASFRDGSSYEQYF. The CDR3 DNA is TGTGCCAGTTTCCGGGACGGCAGCTCCTACGAGCAGTACTTC. This chain joins TRBV2 and TRBJ2-7; D is possibly TRBD1 or TRBD2 (5 bases each). Trimming shortened V by 9 bases and J by 0 bases, and 15 bases separated the two germline ends. CDR1 is SNHLY, CDR2 FYNNEI, per germline. This CDR3 region has 14 residues. The full variable domain, rest sourced from reference TRBV2 and TRBJ2-7, is EPEVTQTPSHQVTQMGQEVILRCVPISNHLYFYWYRQILGQKVEFLVSFYNNEISEKSEIFDDQFSVERPDGSNFTLKIRSTKLEDSAMYFCASFRDGSSYEQYFGPGTRLTVT.

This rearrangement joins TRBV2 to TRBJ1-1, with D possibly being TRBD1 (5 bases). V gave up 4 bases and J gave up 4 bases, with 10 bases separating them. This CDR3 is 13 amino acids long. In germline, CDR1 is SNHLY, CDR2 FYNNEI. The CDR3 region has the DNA TGTGCCAGCAGTGCGGTCAGGGCCACTGAAGCTTTCTTT. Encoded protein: CASSAVRATEAFF.

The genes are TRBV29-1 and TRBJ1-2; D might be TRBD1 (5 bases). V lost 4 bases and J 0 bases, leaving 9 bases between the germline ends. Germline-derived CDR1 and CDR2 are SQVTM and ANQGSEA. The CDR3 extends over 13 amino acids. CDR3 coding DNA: TGCAGCGTTGGGGGCGGCCCTAACTATGGCTACACCTTC. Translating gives CSVGGGPNYGYTF.

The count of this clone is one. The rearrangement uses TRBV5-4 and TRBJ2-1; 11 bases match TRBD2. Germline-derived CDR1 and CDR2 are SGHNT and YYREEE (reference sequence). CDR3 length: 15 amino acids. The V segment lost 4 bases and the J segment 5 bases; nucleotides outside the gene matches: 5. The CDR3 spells CASSRTSGGNNEQFF. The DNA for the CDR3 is TGTGCCAGCAGCCGAACTAGCGGGGGTAACAATGAGCAGTTCTTC.

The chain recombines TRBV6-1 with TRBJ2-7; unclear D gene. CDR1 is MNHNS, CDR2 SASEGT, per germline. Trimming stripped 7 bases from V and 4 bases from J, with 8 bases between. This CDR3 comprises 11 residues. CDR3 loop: CASTDLYEQYF. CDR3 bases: TGTGCCAGCACTGACTTGTACGAGCAGTACTTC.

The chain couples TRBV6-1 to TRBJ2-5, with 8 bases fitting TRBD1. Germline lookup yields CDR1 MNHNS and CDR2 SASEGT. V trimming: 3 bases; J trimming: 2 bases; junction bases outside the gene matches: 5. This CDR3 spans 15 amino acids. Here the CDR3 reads CASSDRTGIQETQYF. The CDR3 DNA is TGTGCCAGCAGTGACAGGACAGGGATACAAGAGACCCAGTACTTC.

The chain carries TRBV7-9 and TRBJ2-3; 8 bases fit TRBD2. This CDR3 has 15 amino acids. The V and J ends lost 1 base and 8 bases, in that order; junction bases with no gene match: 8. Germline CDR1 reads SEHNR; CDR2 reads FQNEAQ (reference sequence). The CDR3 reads CASSLGLANTGTQYF. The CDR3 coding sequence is TGTGCCAGCAGCTTAGGACTAGCGAACACCGGTACGCAGTATTTT.

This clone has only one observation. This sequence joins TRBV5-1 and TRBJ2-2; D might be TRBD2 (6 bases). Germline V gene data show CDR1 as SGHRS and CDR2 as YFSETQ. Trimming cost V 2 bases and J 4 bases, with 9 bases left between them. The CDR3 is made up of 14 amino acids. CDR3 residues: CASSFSGTTGELFF. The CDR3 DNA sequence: TGCGCCAGCAGCTTTAGCGGAACCACCGGGGAGCTGTTTTTT.

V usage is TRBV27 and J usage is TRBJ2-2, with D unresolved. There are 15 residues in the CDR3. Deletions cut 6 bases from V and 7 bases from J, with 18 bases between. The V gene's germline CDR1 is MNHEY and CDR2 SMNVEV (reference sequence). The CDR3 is CASRRARETGGELFF. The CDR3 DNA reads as TGTGCCAGCAGGAGAGCTAGGGAAACGGGCGGGGAGCTGTTTTTT.

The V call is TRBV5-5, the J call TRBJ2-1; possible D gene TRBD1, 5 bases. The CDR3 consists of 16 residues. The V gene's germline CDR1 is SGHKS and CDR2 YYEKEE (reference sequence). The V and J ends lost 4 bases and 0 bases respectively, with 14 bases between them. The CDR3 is CASSPRQTTSYNEQFF. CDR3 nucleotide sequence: TGTGCCAGCAGCCCCAGACAGACAACCTCCTACAATGAGCAGTTCTTC.

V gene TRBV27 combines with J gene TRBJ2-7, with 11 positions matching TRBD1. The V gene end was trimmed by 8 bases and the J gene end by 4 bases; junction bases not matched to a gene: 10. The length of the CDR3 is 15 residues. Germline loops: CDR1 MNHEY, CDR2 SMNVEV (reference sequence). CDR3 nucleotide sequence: TGTGCCAGCCGGGAACGGACAGGGGGCGTTTACGAGCAGTACTTC. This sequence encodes CASRERTGGVYEQYF.

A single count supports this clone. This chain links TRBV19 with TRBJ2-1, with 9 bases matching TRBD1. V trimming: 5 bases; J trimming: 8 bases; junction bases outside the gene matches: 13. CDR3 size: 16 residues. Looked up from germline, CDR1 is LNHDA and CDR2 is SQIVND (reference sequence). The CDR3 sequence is CASSSTGTGIDDEQFF. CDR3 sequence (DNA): TGTGCCAGTAGTTCCACCGGGACAGGGATCGACGATGAGCAGTTCTTC.

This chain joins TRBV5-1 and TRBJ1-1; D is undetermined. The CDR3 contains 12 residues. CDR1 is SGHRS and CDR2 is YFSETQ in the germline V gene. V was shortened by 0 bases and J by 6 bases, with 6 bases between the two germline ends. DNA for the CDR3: TGCGCCAGCAGCTTGGACGGGTCTGAAGCTTTCTTT. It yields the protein CASSLDGSEAFF. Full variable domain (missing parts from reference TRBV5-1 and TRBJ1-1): KAGVTQTPRYLIKTRGQQVTLSCSPISGHRSVSWYQQTPGQGLQFLFEYFSETQRNKGNFPGRFSGRQFSNSRSEMNVSTLELGDSALYLCASSLDGSEAFFGQGTRLTVV.

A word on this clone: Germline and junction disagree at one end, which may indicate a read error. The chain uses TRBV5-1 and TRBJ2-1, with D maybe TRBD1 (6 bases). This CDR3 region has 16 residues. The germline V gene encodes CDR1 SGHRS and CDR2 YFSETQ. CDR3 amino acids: CASSLQGSSSYNGQFF. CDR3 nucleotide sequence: TGCGCCAGCAGCTTGCAGGGGTCGAGCTCCTACAATGGGCAGTTCTTC. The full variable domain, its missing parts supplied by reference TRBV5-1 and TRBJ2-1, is KAGVTQTPRYLIKTRGQQVTLSCSPISGHRSVSWYQQTPGQGLQFLFEYFSETQRNKGNFPGRFSGRQFSNSRSEMNVSTLELGDSALYLCASSLQGSSSYNGQFFGPGTRLTVL.